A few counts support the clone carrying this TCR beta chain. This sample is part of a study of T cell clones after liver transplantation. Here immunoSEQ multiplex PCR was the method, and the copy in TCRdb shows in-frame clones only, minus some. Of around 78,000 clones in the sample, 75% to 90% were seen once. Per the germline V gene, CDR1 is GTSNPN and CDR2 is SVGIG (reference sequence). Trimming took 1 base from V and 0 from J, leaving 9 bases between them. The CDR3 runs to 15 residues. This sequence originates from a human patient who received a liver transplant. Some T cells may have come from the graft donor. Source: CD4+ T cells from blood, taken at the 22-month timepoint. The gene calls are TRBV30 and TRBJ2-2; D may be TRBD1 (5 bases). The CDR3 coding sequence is TGTGCCTGGAGTGGGGGCAGTGCGAACACCGGGGAGCTGTTTTTT. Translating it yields CAWSGGSANTGELFF.